A selection of T cell receptor beta chains follows, all from one sample in a study of blood T cell repertoires in COVID-19. Data came from immunoSEQ multiplex PCR; TCRdb stores just in-frame clones and leaves some out. The sample contains hundreds of thousands of clones, about nine tenths of which appear only once. The source material was PBMCs or T cells enriched from blood (not recorded which). These TCRs come from a man between 60 and 75 years old who had recovered from COVID-19. Both conserved end residues are part of each CDR3. A D gene is named only where the DNA matches it firmly. A clone size is listed for some rows: how often the clone was seen (once, few, many), or a class if it is expanded.

>TRBJ1-1|NA|TRBV7-9|TRBD1
TGTGCCAGCAGCTTTGGACAGGGGCTGAACACTGAAGCTTTCTTT
CASSFGQGLNTEAFF
>TRBJ2-2|few|TRBV12-3/TRBV12-4|NA
TGTGCCAGCAGTTTACTCGGGAACGGGGAGCTGTTTTTT
CASSLLGNGELFF
>TRBJ1-1|NA|TRBV27|TRBD1
TGTGCCAGCAGTCCATACAGGGGGAAAGACACACCGGAAGCTTTCTTT
CASSPYRGKDTPEAFF
>TRBJ1-2|NA|TRBV5-1|NA
TGCGCCAGCAGCATAGACGGACAGAACTACTATGGCTACACCTTC
CASSIDGQNYYGYTF
>TRBJ1-1|NA|TRBV5-1|TRBD1
TGCGCCAGCAGCTTAAATGCCGGGACAGGAGGCCAGAACACTGAAGCTTTCTTT
CASSLNAGTGGQNTEAFF
>TRBJ1-1|NA|TRBV5-6|TRBD1
TGTGCCAGCAGAATGACAGGGGGCACTGAAGCTTTCTTT
CASRMTGGTEAFF
>TRBJ2-7|NA|TRBV21-1|NA
TGTGCCAGCATCTCGTGCGTCGCCGAGCAGTACTTC
CASISCVAEQYF
>TRBJ2-5|once|TRBV9|TRBD2
TGTGCCAGCAGCGTAGAGGGGAGGGGGGGACTAGCGTCCCAAGAGACCCAGTACTTC
CASSVEGRGGLASQETQYF
>TRBJ1-5|NA|TRBV6-5|NA
TGTGCCAGCACCGGCTTAGCTAGCAATCAGCCCCAGCATTTT
CASTGLASNQPQHF
>TRBJ2-5|NA|TRBV7-3|NA
TGTGCCAGCAGTCAAGGAGTTCGAGAGACCCAGTACTTC
CASSQGVRETQYF
>TRBJ2-7|once|TRBV7-9|NA
TGTGCCAGCAGCTTCAGGTGGGAGCAGTACTTC
CASSFRWEQYF
>TRBJ2-7|NA|TRBV25-1|TRBD1
TGTGCCAGCAGCAGACAGGGTGCCGACGAGCAGTACTTC
CASSRQGADEQYF
>TRBJ1-1|NA|TRBV11-2|NA
TGTGCCAGCAGCCCTCGTGAGACAGGCGAAGCTTTCTTT
CASSPRETGEAFF
>TRBJ1-2|NA|TRBV25-1|NA
TGTGCCAGCAGTGCAGTTAAAGATGGCTACACCTTC
CASSAVKDGYTF
>TRBJ1-6|NA|TRBV28|TRBD1
TGTGCCAGCAGTTTATTGGGACAGGGGGATAATTCACCCCTCCACTTT
CASSLLGQGDNSPLHF
>TRBJ2-2|NA|TRBV28|NA
TGTGCCAGCAGTTTATTGGGACTCAACCTTAACACCGGGGAGCTGTTTTTT
CASSLLGLNLNTGELFF
>TRBJ2-6|NA|TRBV6-1|NA
TGTGCCAGCAGTGACCTGACGGGGAGCGGGGCCAACGTCCTGACTTTC
CASSDLTGSGANVLTF
>TRBJ2-2|NA|TRBV4-3|TRBD2
TGCGCCAGCAGCCAAGCCCTTAGCGGGGGGGCATTTGGGAACACCGGGGAGCTGTTTTTT
CASSQALSGGAFGNTGELFF
>TRBJ2-2|NA|TRBV25-1|TRBD1
TGTGCCAGCAGAAGGACAGGGGTTGTCGGGGAGCTGTTTTTT
CASRRTGVVGELFF
>TRBJ2-3|NA|TRBV2|NA
TGTGCCAGCAGCTTGACAGTCACCACAGATACGCAGTATTTT
CASSLTVTTDTQYF
>TRBJ1-4|NA|TRBV6-2/TRBV6-3|NA
TGTGCCAGCAGTTCCGCGGGGGCAACTAATGAAAAACTGTTTTTT
CASSSAGATNEKLFF
>TRBJ2-3|once|TRBV4-3|NA
TGCGCCAGCAGCCAGATGACAGTGGTAGGAGATACGCAGTATTTT
CASSQMTVVGDTQYF
>TRBJ2-2|NA|TRBV5-6|TRBD1
TGTGCCAGCAGCCAGGACAGGGTGTCCGGGGAGCTGTTTTTT
CASSQDRVSGELFF
>TRBJ2-7|NA|TRBV18|TRBD2
TGTGCCAGCTCACCGGGACTAGCGGGGGTTTACGAGCAGTACTTC
CASSPGLAGVYEQYF
>TRBJ2-5|once|TRBV11-2|NA
TGTGCCAGCAGCGTATGGACAGCGCAGCCACAAGAGACCCAGTACTTC
CASSVWTAQPQETQYF
>TRBJ1-2|NA|TRBV5-4|NA
TGTGCCAGCAGTAACACCTCTAACTATGGCTACACCTTC
CASSNTSNYGYTF
>TRBJ2-3|NA|TRBV12-5|TRBD2
TGTGCTAGTGGTCCGGGACTATCGAATACAGATACGCAGTATTTT
CASGPGLSNTDTQYF
>TRBJ1-1|NA|TRBV2|NA
TGTGCCAGCAGTATCTCCCAGGGATTCACTGAAGCTTTCTTT
CASSISQGFTEAFF
>TRBJ2-7|NA|TRBV4-2|NA
TGTGCCAGCAGCCAACCTGACAGGGAGGCATACGAGCAGTACTTC
CASSQPDREAYEQYF
>TRBJ2-7|NA|TRBV11-3|TRBD2
TGTGCCAGCAGCTTGGGCGGGAGATACGAGCAGTACTTC
CASSLGGRYEQYF
>TRBJ1-2|NA|TRBV6-6|NA
TGTGCCAGCAGTTCCGGGTCTTCTATCTATGGCTACACCTTC
CASSSGSSIYGYTF
>TRBJ1-4|NA|TRBV6-5|TRBD1
TGTGCCAGCAGGACCACAGGGGGCGCTTCTGAAAAACTGTTTTTT
CASRTTGGASEKLFF
>TRBJ2-1|NA|TRBV24-1|TRBD2
TGTGCCACCGAAGTTGGGGCTAGCGGCTACAATGAGCAGTTCTTC
CATEVGASGYNEQFF
>TRBJ2-5|NA|TRBV7-9|TRBD2
TGTGCCAGCAGTTATCGGGCCATGGGGCTAGCGGGACGGGAGACCCAGTACTTC
CASSYRAMGLAGRETQYF
>TRBJ1-5|NA|TRBV5-1|TRBD1
TGCGCCAGCAGCCCGGGACAGGGCAATCAGCCCCAGCATTTT
CASSPGQGNQPQHF
>TRBJ1-1|NA|TRBV19|TRBD1
TGTGCCAGTCGACCCCAAGCCGGACAGGGACCAATGAACACTGAAGCTTTCTTT
CASRPQAGQGPMNTEAFF
>TRBJ2-6|NA|TRBV19|TRBD1
TGTGCCAGTAGAGACAGGGTAGGGGCCAACGTCCTGACTTTC
CASRDRVGANVLTF
>TRBJ2-7|NA|TRBV6-5|NA
TGTGCCAGCAGTACAGCAAACTACGAGCAGTACTTC
CASSTANYEQYF
>TRBJ1-2|NA|TRBV18|TRBD1
TGTGCCAGCTCACACCGGGACAGGCCCTATGGCTACACCTTC
CASSHRDRPYGYTF
>TRBJ2-1|few|TRBV5-1|NA
TGCGCCAGCAGCTTGGGGGCCGGGAACTCCTACAATGAGCAGTTCTTC
CASSLGAGNSYNEQFF
>TRBJ1-4|NA|TRBV2|NA
TGTGCCAGCAGGCAGGGATCTGAAAAACTGTTTTTT
CASRQGSEKLFF
>TRBJ1-6|NA|TRBV20-1|TRBD1
TGCAGTGCGGGACAGTATTCACCCCTCCACTTT
CSAGQYSPLHF
>TRBJ1-6|NA|TRBV25-1|NA
TGTGCCAGCATCGCAGGGCTCAATTCACCCCTCCACTTT
CASIAGLNSPLHF
>TRBJ2-5|NA|TRBV6-2/TRBV6-3|NA
TGTGCCAGCAGTTCAGGGATTGAAGAGACCCAGTACTTC
CASSSGIEETQYF
>TRBJ2-7|NA|TRBV6-5|NA
TGTGCCAGCAAGCGGGACACCGTCTCCTACGAGCAGTACTTC
CASKRDTVSYEQYF
>TRBJ2-7|once|TRBV7-2|NA
TGTGCCAGCAGCTTTCACCCCTGGACTAACGGGAAATCCTACGAGCAGTACTTC
CASSFHPWTNGKSYEQYF
>TRBJ2-5|NA|TRBV3-1/TRBV3-2|NA
TGTGCCAGCAGCCCAATGGACAGCCAAGAGACCCAGTACTTC
CASSPMDSQETQYF
>TRBJ2-1|NA|TRBV7-9|NA
TGTGCCAGCAGCCCGAGGGGGACACTTTACAATGAGCAGTTCTTC
CASSPRGTLYNEQFF
>TRBJ2-2|NA|TRBV11-3|NA
TGTGCCAGCAGCTCGGACAGGAACACCGGGGAGCTGTTTTTT
CASSSDRNTGELFF
>TRBJ2-1|NA|TRBV19|TRBD2
TGTGCCAGTAATGTAGCGGGAAGCACCTACAATGAGCAGTTCTTC
CASNVAGSTYNEQFF
>TRBJ1-6|NA|TRBV11-3|NA
TGTGCCAGCAGCTTAACTATTTCCTCACCCCTCCACTTT
CASSLTISSPLHF
>TRBJ1-6|NA|TRBV3-1/TRBV3-2|NA
TGTGCCAGCAGCCAAGATACCCCCCGGAGCTCCTATAATTCACCCCTCCACTTT
CASSQDTPRSSYNSPLHF
>TRBJ1-1|once|TRBV27|NA
TGTGCCAGCAGTTTATCGGATCCCCTCTCAGGCACTGAAGCTTTCTTT
CASSLSDPLSGTEAFF